The source of this T cell receptor (beta chain) is a study of OX40 agonist ivuxolimab in advanced cancers. Study summary: Averaging 60 years in age, with a range of roughly 23 to 80, the cohort was 65% to 90% male. Therapy given before enrollment (anti-PD-1, anti-PD-L1 or anti-CTLA-4) was allowed, and 40% had some. A partial response was reached by three patients: one with hepatocellular carcinoma and two with cutaneous melanoma.

On this clone itself: Antigen: not known.

Study-wide results and caveats: Both CD4+ and CD8+ T cell populations in blood had undergone clonal expansion by week 6 at 0.1 to 3.0 mg/kg.

Method: immunoSEQ multiplex PCR; TCRdb's copy keeps in-frame clones and lacks some. The sample carries roughly 15,000 clones, roughly 78% recorded once. Sequencing used CD4+ or CD8+ T cells sorted from blood, obtained in a trial of the OX40 agonist ivuxolimab. This TCR was recovered from an adult with an advanced solid tumor such as melanoma, head and neck, liver or kidney cancer.

The CDR3 sequence: CASSSTLGRDTQYF. CDR3 nucleotides: TGTGCCAGCAGTTCCACCCTAGGACGGGATACGCAGTATTTT. The chain links TRBV28 to TRBJ2-3; D is undetermined. Germline-derived CDR1 and CDR2 are MDHEN and SYDVKM. The CDR3 covers 14 residues. V gave up 4 bases and J gave up 6 bases, with 14 bases separating them.